This entry lists 13 T cell receptor beta chains sequenced from one sample in a study of blood T cell repertoires in COVID-19. The table came from immunoSEQ multiplex PCR; TCRdb's copy has only in-frame clones and leaves some out. The sample carries over 100,000 clones, approximately 92% recorded once. The material sequenced was peripheral blood. These receptors all come from a woman aged 45-65 years with COVID-19, enrolled during active disease.

The genes are TRBV4-2 and TRBJ1-2, with 9 bases aligning to TRBD1. The CDR3 loop spans 12 amino acids. Germline trimming cut 8 bases from V and 6 bases from J; bases unmatched to any gene: 4. Germline CDR1 reads LGHNA; CDR2 reads YNFKEQ. The CDR3 sequence is CASRGTGNGYTF. The DNA of the CDR3 is TGTGCCAGCCGCGGGACAGGGAATGGCTACACCTTC.

The chain recombines TRBV27 with TRBJ2-7; 9 nucleotides agree with TRBD1. Germline V gene data show CDR1 as MNHEY and CDR2 as SMNVEV (reference sequence). V trimming: 6 bases; J trimming: 10 bases; junction bases outside the gene matches: 7. The CDR3 is 12 amino acids. The CDR3 here is CASSWGQGIQYF. In nucleotides, the CDR3 is TGTGCCAGCAGCTGGGGACAGGGTATTCAGTACTTC.

The rearrangement joins TRBV4-1 to TRBJ2-7; 7 bases align to TRBD1. With V trimmed by 4 bases and J by 4 bases, 19 bases remained unmatched. Germline V gives CDR1 MGHRA, CDR2 YSYEKL. CDR3 length: 18 amino acids. Here the CDR3 reads CASSPCGTDLVKSYEQYV. CDR3 nucleotides: TGCGCCAGCAGCCCTTGTGGGACAGACCTCGTAAAAAGTTACGAGCAGTACGTC.

V usage is TRBV20-1 and J usage is TRBJ1-6; 7 positions match TRBD1. Germline CDR1 reads DFQATT; CDR2 reads SNEGSKA (reference sequence). The CDR3 loop spans 13 amino acids. Trimming at V came to 3 bases and at J to 10 bases, leaving 6 bases not matched to a gene. Here the CDR3 DNA reads TGCAGTGCTAGTGTCCAGGGGGGATCACCCCTCCACTTT. Protein product: CSASVQGGSPLHF.

The J gene is TRBJ1-3, the V gene TRBV10-3; tentatively, D is TRBD1 (5 bases). V was clipped by 3 bases and J by 0 bases, with 9 bases between them. This CDR3 comprises 15 residues. The germline V gene has CDR1 ENHRY and CDR2 SYGVKD. CDR3 in DNA: TGTGCCATCAGTGAAACAGGATTCTCTGGAAACACCATATATTTT. Its protein product is CAISETGFSGNTIYF.

The V gene is TRBV12-5, the J gene TRBJ2-2; 9 nucleotides match TRBD1. There are 17 residues in the CDR3. V shed 4 bases, J shed 5 bases, and the junction held 11 bases outside the gene matches. From germline, CDR1 is LGHNT and CDR2 FRNRAP. The CDR3 spells CASGSPTGGSLTGELFF. As DNA, the CDR3 is TGTGCTAGTGGTTCCCCGACAGGGGGAAGCCTGACCGGGGAGCTGTTTTTT.

V is TRBV3-1 (or the pseudogene TRBV3-2) and J is TRBJ2-7, with a possible D match to TRBD2 (5 bases). The CDR3 contains 17 residues. CDR1 LGHDT and CDR2 YNNKEL come from the germline V gene (reference sequence). Trimming pared 1 base from V and 2 bases from J, leaving 18 bases between. The CDR3 region is CASSQALRGFMPYEQYF. Here the CDR3 DNA reads TGTGCCAGCAGCCAAGCCTTGAGAGGGTTTATGCCCTACGAGCAGTACTTC.

The chain recombines TRBV30 with TRBJ2-3; maybe TRBD2 (6 bases). Trimming took off 1 base at V and 0 bases at J, with 8 bases between the two ends. Germline V gives CDR1 GTSNPN, CDR2 SVGIG (reference sequence). The CDR3 consists of 14 residues. This CDR3 is CAWSGGTSTDTQYF. The CDR3, as DNA: TGTGCCTGGAGTGGTGGGACTAGCACAGATACGCAGTATTTT.

This clone was picked up one time. This chain joins TRBV7-9 and TRBJ2-1; 9 nucleotides agree with TRBD1. The ends lost 6 bases at V and 4 bases at J; junction bases unmatched: 7. In germline, CDR1 is SEHNR, CDR2 FQNEAQ (reference sequence). This CDR3 comprises 15 residues. In nucleotides, the CDR3 is TGTGCCAGCAGTCTTTACAGGGGGCATTACAATGAGCAGTTCTTC. Protein product: CASSLYRGHYNEQFF.

V and J are TRBV1 and TRBJ2-7; the DNA was not compared with TRBD1, the D call given in the table. TRBV1 is flagged as a pseudogene. This CDR3 is 15 amino acids long. CDR3 protein: CTSSRTGPPLYEQYV. CDR3 DNA sequence: TGCACCAGCAGCCGAACAGGGCCACCTCTCTACGAGCAGTACGTC.

The chain is built from TRBV18 and TRBJ1-4; a weak D match, TRBD1 (5 bases). This CDR3 has 14 amino acids. The germline CDR1 and CDR2 sequences are KGHSH and LQKENI. V shed 3 bases and J shed 13 bases, with 18 bases lying between them. The CDR3 loop is CASSPDSSPGGLFF. The CDR3 region has the DNA TGTGCCAGCTCACCCGACAGTTCCCCGGGGGGACTGTTTTTT.

The V gene is TRBV28, the J gene TRBJ1-2; 10 nucleotides align to TRBD1. With 1 base clipped from V and 5 bases from J, the junction kept 10 bases outside the gene matches. CDR3 length equals 17 residues. Germline V gene data show CDR1 as MDHEN and CDR2 as SYDVKM. In nucleotides, the CDR3 is TGTGCCAGCAGTTTATTAGGACAGGGGGTTGGAAGGTATGGCTACACCTTC. Translated: CASSLLGQGVGRYGYTF.

The V gene is TRBV18, the J gene TRBJ1-5; D perhaps matches TRBD1 (6 bases). Germline V gene lookup returns CDR1 KGHSH and CDR2 LQKENI. V lost 3 bases, J lost 5 bases, and 8 bases lay in between. This CDR3 region has 13 residues. The CDR3 bases are TGTGCCAGCTCACCCCAGGGGTATCAGCCCCAGCATTTT. Protein sequence: CASSPQGYQPQHF.